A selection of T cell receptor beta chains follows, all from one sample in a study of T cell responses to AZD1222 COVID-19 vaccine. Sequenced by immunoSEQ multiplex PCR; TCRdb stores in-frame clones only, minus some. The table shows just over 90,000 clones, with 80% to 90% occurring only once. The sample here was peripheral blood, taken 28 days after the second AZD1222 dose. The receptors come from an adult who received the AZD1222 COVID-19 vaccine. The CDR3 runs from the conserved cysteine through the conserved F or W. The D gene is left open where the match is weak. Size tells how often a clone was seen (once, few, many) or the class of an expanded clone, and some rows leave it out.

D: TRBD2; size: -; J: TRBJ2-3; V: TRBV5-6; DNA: TGTGCCAGCAGCTTCGGGCTAGCGGGGATCACAGATACGCAGTATTTT; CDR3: CASSFGLAGITDTQYF
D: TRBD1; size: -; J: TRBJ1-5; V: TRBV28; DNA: TGTGCCAGCAGGGGGACAGTGGATAGCAATCAGCCCCAGCATTTT; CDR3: CASRGTVDSNQPQHF
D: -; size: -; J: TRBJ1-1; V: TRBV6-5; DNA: TGTGCCAGCAGTTACGGGCAGGGATACACTGAAGCTTTCTTT; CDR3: CASSYGQGYTEAFF
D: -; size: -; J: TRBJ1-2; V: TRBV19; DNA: TGTGCCAGTAGCCCAGGGACCGACTATGGCTACACCTTC; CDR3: CASSPGTDYGYTF
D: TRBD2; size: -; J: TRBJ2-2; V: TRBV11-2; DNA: TGTGCCAGCAGCTCCCTCGGGACTAGCGGGGGGAACACCGGGGAGCTGTTTTTT; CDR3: CASSSLGTSGGNTGELFF
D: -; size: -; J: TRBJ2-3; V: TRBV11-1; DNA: TGTGCCAGCAGCTTGAATGGGGGGCTTCAAGATACGCAGTATTTT; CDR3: CASSLNGGLQDTQYF
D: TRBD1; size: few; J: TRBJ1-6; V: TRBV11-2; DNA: TGTGCCAGCAGCACGGGACAGGAGAATTCACCCCTCCACTTT; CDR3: CASSTGQENSPLHF
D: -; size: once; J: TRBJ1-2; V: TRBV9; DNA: TGTGCCAGCTCTCAGGGGAACTATGGCTACACCTTC; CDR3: CASSQGNYGYTF
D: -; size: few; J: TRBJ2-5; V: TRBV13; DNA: TGTGCCAGCAGCTTAGGCACTCGGGGAGAGACCCAGTACTTC; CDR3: CASSLGTRGETQYF
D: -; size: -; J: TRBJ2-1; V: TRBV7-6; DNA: TGTGCCAGCAGCTCCCCACCCCCGGGGCAGGGGACATACAATGAGCAGTTCTTC; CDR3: CASSSPPPGQGTYNEQFF
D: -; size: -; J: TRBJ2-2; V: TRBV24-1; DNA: TGTGCCACCAGCTCGCCCAGAGGGGAGCTGTTTTTT; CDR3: CATSSPRGELFF
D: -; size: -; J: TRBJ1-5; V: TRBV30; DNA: TGTGCCTGGAGTGGGCAGTATAATCAGCCCCAGCATTTT; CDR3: CAWSGQYNQPQHF
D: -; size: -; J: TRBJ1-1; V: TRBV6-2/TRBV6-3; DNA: TGTGCCAGCAGTTACGAGTTGAACACTGAAGCTTTCTTT; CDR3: CASSYELNTEAFF
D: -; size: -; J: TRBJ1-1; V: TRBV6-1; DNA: TGTGCCAGCAGCCGACTTGGGGCTGAAGCTTTCTTT; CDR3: CASSRLGAEAFF
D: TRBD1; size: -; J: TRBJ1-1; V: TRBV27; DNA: TGTGCCAGCAGTTCCAACAGGGGACCCCCTGAAGCTTTCTTT; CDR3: CASSSNRGPPEAFF
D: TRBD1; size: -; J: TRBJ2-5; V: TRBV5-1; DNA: TGCGCCAGCAGATTTGCCCGGGACAGGGGGCTTGAGGAGACCCAGTACTTC; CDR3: CASRFARDRGLEETQYF
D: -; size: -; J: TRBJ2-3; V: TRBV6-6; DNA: TGTGCCAGCAGTTACTCGGGGACATCGACTTTTAATACGCAGTATTTT; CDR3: CASSYSGTSTFNTQYF
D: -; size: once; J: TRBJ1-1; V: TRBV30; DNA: TGTGCCTGGAGTTTGGGCGGTCTGGCTTTCTTT; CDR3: CAWSLGGLAFF
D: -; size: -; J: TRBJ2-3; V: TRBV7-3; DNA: TGTGCCAGCTCCCACGGCAGCACAGATACGCAGTATTTT; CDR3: CASSHGSTDTQYF
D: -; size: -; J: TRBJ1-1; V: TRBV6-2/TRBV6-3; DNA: TGTGCCAGCAGTTACAAGGAGAACACTGAAGCTTTCTTT; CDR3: CASSYKENTEAFF
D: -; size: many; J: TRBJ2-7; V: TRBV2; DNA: TGTGCCAGCAGTGTTCAGTCCTACGAGCAGTACTTC; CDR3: CASSVQSYEQYF
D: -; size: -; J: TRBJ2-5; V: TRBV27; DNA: TGTGCCAGCAGTTTCTCGTACCAAGAGACCCAGTACTTC; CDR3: CASSFSYQETQYF
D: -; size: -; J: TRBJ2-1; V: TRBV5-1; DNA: TGCGCCAGCAGCTTGACGGAACGGGAAGGTGAGCAGTTCTTC; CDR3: CASSLTEREGEQFF
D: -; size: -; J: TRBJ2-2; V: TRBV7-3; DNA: TGTGCCAGCAGCACACAAAAGTCCGGGGAGCTGTTTTTT; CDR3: CASSTQKSGELFF
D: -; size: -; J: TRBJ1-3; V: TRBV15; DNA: TGTGCCACCAGCAGAGATCTTGGAAACTCTGGAAACACCATATATTTT; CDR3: CATSRDLGNSGNTIYF
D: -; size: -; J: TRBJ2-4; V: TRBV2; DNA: TGTGCCAGCACCGGTGGAGGTGCCAAAAACATTCAGTACTTC; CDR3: CASTGGGAKNIQYF
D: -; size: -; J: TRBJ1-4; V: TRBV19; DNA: TGTGCCAGTACCCCCGGGATTGCAACTAATGAAAAACTGTTTTTT; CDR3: CASTPGIATNEKLFF